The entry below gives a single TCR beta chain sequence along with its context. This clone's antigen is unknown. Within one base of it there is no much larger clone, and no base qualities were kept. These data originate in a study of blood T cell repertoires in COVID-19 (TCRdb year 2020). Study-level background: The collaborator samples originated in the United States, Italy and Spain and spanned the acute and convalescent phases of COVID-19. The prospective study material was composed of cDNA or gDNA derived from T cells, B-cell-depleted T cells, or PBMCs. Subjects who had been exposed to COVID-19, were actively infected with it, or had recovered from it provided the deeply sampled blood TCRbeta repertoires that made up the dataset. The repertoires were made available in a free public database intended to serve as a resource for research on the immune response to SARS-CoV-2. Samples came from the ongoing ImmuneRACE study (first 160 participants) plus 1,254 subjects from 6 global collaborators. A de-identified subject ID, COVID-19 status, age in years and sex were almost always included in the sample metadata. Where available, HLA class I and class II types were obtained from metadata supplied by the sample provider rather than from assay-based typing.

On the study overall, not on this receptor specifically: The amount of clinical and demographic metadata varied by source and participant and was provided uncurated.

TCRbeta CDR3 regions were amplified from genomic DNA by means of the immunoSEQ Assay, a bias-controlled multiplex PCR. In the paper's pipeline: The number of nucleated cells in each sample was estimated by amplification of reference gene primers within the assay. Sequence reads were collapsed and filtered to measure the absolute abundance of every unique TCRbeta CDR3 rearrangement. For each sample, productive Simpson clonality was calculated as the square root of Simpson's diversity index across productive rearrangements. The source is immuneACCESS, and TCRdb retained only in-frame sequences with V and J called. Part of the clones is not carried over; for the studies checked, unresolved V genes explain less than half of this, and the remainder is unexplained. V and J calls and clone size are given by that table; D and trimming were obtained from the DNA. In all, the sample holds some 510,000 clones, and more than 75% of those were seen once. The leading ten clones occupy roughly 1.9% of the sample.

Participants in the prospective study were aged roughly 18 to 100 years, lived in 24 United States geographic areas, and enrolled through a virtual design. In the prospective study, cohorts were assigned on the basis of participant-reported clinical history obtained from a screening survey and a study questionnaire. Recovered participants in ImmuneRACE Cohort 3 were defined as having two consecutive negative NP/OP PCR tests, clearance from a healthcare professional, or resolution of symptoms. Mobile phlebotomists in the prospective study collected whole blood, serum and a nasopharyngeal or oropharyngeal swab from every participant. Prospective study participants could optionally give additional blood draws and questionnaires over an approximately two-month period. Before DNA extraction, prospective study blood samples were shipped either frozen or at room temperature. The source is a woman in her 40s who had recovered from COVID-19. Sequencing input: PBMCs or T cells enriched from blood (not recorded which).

This receptor has the CDR3 CASSSSLSYEQYF. Here is the DNA: TGTGCCAGCAGCTCTTCCCTTTCCTACGAGCAGTACTTC. Recombination linked TRBV7-2 to TRBJ2-7; no D gene can be assigned with confidence. Relative to germline, V is 4 bases shorter and J is 1 base shorter, with 8 bases between their ends. The CDR3, from cysteine to phenylalanine, totals 13 residues. Solely the CDR3 DNA is kept, with 39 bases framed from the first base. CDR1 SGHTA and CDR2 FQGNSA are derived from the germline V gene.